The 13 T cell receptor beta chains presented below share a single source sample, sequenced in a study of shared clonotypes between healthy human individuals. Profiling relied on immunoSEQ multiplex PCR, and the TCRdb table lists in-frame clones only, not all of them. The table lists more than 1 million clones, around 82% of them singletons. The source material was memory CD4+ T cells from PBMCs. Subset of the sample: CD45RA-negative fraction. These receptors were collected from a young man in good health. Some clones in this sample may be carry-over from other donors' samples.

This clone appeared a few times. CDR3 protein: CAISELAGQTQPQHF. CDR3 DNA sequence: TGTGCCATCAGTGAGCTGGCGGGACAGACTCAGCCCCAGCATTTT. The rearrangement links TRBV10-3 to TRBJ1-5; 7 bases match TRBD1. CDR1 and CDR2 from the germline V gene are ENHRY and SYGVKD. Unmatched junction bases numbered 7, after V lost 2 bases and J lost 6 bases. The length of the CDR3 is 15 residues.

The chain carries TRBV5-6 and TRBJ1-2, with D possibly being TRBD1 (5 bases). V shed 0 bases and J shed 0 bases, with 9 bases lying between them. The CDR3 covers 15 residues. CDR1 and CDR2 from the germline V gene are SGHDT and YYEEEE. This CDR3 reads CASSLGGRTNYGYTF. The CDR3 DNA reads as TGTGCCAGCAGCTTGGGGGGCAGGACTAACTATGGCTACACCTTC.

The chain's CDR3 is CASSLNRVNQPQHF. In DNA form, the CDR3 reads TGTGCCAGCAGCCTAAACAGGGTTAATCAGCCCCAGCATTTT. The V call is TRBV5-6, the J call TRBJ1-5, with a tentative D call TRBD1 (6 bases). Germline loops: CDR1 SGHDT, CDR2 YYEEEE. The CDR3 runs 14 residues. Trimming removed 4 bases from V and 4 bases from J, with 12 bases in between.

Concerning this clone: Other DNA sequences in this sample translate to the same CDR3. The rearrangement uses TRBV28 and TRBJ1-2, with unresolved D. This CDR3 comprises 12 residues. The V gene lost 3 bases and the J gene lost 4 bases, with 6 bases spanning the gap. Germline V lookup: CDR1 MDHEN, CDR2 SYDVKM. CDR3 nucleotides: TGTGCCAGCAGTTTCACTTCCTATGGCTACACCTTC. This gives the protein CASSFTSYGYTF.

The chain joins TRBV28 to TRBJ2-1; 10 bases map to TRBD2. Looked up from germline, CDR1 is MDHEN and CDR2 is SYDVKM. The CDR3 length is 19 residues. Trimming removed 5 bases from V and 7 bases from J; junction bases left unmatched: 20. The CDR3 bases are TGTGCCAGCAGTCTCGTAACCCCCTCCCTAGCGGGAGTGGGGAATGAGCAGTTCTTC. Protein: CASSLVTPSLAGVGNEQFF.

The rearrangement uses TRBV28 and TRBJ2-5; perhaps D is TRBD1 or TRBD2 (5 bases each). The DNA end is more similar to TRBJ2-7, so the J call may be wrong. The CDR3 spans 15 residues. Germline values: CDR1 MDHEN, CDR2 SYDVKM. The DNA of the CDR3 is TGTGCCAGCAGTTTGGGCGGGCAGGGCACCTACGAGCAGTACTTC. Translating it yields CASSLGGQGTYEQYF.

This clone was picked up one time. The V and J genes are TRBV5-1 and TRBJ2-2; no definite D call. Looked up from germline, CDR1 is SGHRS and CDR2 is YFSETQ. The CDR3 runs to 15 residues. The germline V and J ends were trimmed by 5 bases and 2 bases, with 13 bases remaining between them. The DNA for the CDR3 is TGCGCCAGCAGTAATCCGGACGGAAACACCGGGGAGCTGTTTTTT. Its protein is CASSNPDGNTGELFF.

The V and J genes are TRBV9 and TRBJ2-3; possibly TRBD2 for D (6 bases). The V end was cut by 0 bases, the J end by 3 bases, with 11 bases between. The germline gives CDR1 SGDLS, CDR2 YYNGEE. The CDR3 runs to 15 residues. CDR3 region: CASSVAGRGTDTQYF. CDR3 coding DNA: TGTGCCAGCAGCGTAGCCGGGAGAGGGACAGATACGCAGTATTTT.

The V and J genes are TRBV4-3 and TRBJ2-1; D may be TRBD2 (6 bases). Trimming took 4 bases from V and 1 from J, leaving 17 bases between them. The length of the CDR3 is 17 residues. Germline CDR1 LGHNA, CDR2 YSLEER. The CDR3 region is CASSRSFSGTSYNEQFF. CDR3 sequence (DNA): TGCGCCAGCAGCCGGAGTTTTAGCGGTACGTCCTACAATGAGCAGTTCTTC.

The rearrangement joins TRBV6-4 to TRBJ1-5; the match to TRBD1 covers 7 bases. Germline CDR1 MRHNA, CDR2 SNTAGT. Unmatched junction bases numbered 11, after V lost 3 bases and J lost 0 bases. This CDR3 has 18 amino acids. The CDR3 reads CASSETTGALSSNQPQHF. The CDR3 DNA follows: TGTGCCAGCAGTGAAACCACAGGGGCCTTATCTAGCAATCAGCCCCAGCATTTT.

The CDR3 DNA reads as TGTGCCAGTAGTCCAGGGACTAGGGGGGAGACCCAGTACTTC. Amino acid sequence: CASSPGTRGETQYF. This chain uses TRBV19 with TRBJ2-5; 8 nucleotides line up with TRBD2. Looked up from germline, CDR1 is LNHDA and CDR2 is SQIVND (reference sequence). V was clipped by 5 bases and J by 5 bases; unmatched bases: 7. The CDR3 is 14 residues long.

V and J are TRBV5-5 and TRBJ2-5; 8 bases align to TRBD1. This CDR3 contains 15 residues. Trimming took 3 bases from V and 5 from J; bases not matched to a gene: 9. The V gene's germline CDR1 is SGHKS and CDR2 YYEKEE (reference sequence). This chain's CDR3 is CASSSRTQGAETQYF. In DNA form, the CDR3 reads TGTGCCAGCAGCTCACGAACCCAGGGGGCGGAGACCCAGTACTTC. Supplemented by reference TRBV5-5 and TRBJ2-5, the full variable domain reads DAGVTQSPTHLIKTRGQQVTLRCSPISGHKSVSWYQQVLGQGPQFIFQYYEKEERGRGNFPDRFSARQFPNYSSELNVNALLLGDSALYLCASSSRTQGAETQYFGPGTRLLVL.

The chain recombines TRBV5-4 with TRBJ2-5; a possible D gene is TRBD2 (5 bases). The CDR3 length is 13 residues. CDR1 is SGHNT, CDR2 YYREEE, per germline (reference sequence). The ends were cut back, 2 bases at V and 4 bases at J, with 9 bases in the middle. The CDR3 DNA is TGTGCCAGCAGCTTAAGCGGACCAGAGACCCAGTACTTC. Residues: CASSLSGPETQYF.